The source of this T cell receptor beta chain is a study of T-cell reconstitution after alpha-beta-depleted transplantation in children. The study, taken as a whole, reports: High day-60 TCRbeta diversity in some patients came from surviving recipient T cells and thymic progenitors. T-cell numbers and diversity one year post-transplant derived largely from freshly generated T cells. The study reportedly traced alpha-beta T cells about two months after transplant to several hundred expanded graft clones.

The TCRbeta library was prepared with unique molecular identifiers. MiXCR, run by TCRdb on the PCR reads, gives a single entry per CDR3 protein. The repertoire holds 250,000 to 300,000 distinct CDR3 sequences, with roughly 7.8% as singletons. Regarding this clonotype: Its specificity is not known.

The sequence was collected from a female patient aged 2-9 years who had a stem cell transplant for Fanconi anemia, so the T cells may come from the graft donor. Sequenced material: peripheral blood, taken 360 days after TCRalphabeta/CD19-depleted stem cell transplant.

The CDR3 DNA is TGTGCCAGCAGTACTTCTACCCCAAGTTTGGCCTACAATGAGCAGTTCTTC. Residues: CASSTSTPSLAYNEQFF. The chain carries TRBV6-2 or TRBV6-3 and TRBJ2-1; D uncertain. CDR3 size: 17 residues. V was shortened by 5 bases and J by 2 bases, with 19 bases between the two germline ends. Per germline, CDR1 MNHEY and CDR2 SVGEGT.